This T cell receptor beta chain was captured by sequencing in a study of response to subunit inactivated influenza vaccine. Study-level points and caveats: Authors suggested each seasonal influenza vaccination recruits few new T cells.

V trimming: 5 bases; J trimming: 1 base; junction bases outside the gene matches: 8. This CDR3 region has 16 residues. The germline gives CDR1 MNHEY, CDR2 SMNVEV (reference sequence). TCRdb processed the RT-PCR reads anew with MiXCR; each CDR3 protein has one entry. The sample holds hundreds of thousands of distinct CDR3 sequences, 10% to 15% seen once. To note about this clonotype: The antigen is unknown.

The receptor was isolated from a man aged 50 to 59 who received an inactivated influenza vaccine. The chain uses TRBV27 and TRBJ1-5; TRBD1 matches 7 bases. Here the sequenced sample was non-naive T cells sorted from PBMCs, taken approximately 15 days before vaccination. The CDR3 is CASSPRQGFSNQPQHF. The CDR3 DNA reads TGTGCCAGCAGTCCTAGACAGGGATTCAGCAATCAGCCCCAGCATTTT.